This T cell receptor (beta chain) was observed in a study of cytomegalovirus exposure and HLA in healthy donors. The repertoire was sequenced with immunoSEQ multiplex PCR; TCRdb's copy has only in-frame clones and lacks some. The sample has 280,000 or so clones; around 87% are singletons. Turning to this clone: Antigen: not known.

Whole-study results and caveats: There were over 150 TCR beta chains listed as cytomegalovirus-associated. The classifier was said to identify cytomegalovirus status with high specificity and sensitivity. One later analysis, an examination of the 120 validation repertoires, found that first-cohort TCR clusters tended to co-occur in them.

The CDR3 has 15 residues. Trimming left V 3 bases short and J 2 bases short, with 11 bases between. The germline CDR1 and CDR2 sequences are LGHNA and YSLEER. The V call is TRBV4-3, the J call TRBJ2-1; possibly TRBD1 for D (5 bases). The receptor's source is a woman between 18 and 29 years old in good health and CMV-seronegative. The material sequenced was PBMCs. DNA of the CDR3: TGCGCCAGCAGCCAGAATGGACAAGCCTACAATGAGCAGTTCTTC. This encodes CASSQNGQAYNEQFF.